These 32 T cell receptor beta chains originate from one sample sequenced in a study of shared clonotypes between healthy human individuals (dated by TCRdb to 2018 to 2021). The receptor library was made with the immunoSEQ multiplex PCR assay. TCRdb stores this immuneACCESS table with in-frame sequences only. Part of the clones is absent; in the studies checked, under half of the shortfall reflects unresolved V genes, and no reason is known for the rest. The sample table lists 300,000 or so clones, roughly 70% of them with a count of one. Clones ranked in the top ten supply about 9.3% of the sample. Sample: memory CD4+ T cells sorted from blood. The cell subset or site label, read with the paper, signifies: CD45RA-negative fraction. Receptors originate from a man younger than 45 in good health.

The chain combines TRBV7-6 with TRBJ2-3; D possibly corresponds to TRBD2 (6 bases). This CDR3 has 13 residues. V lost 2 bases, J lost 7 bases, and 10 bases lay in between. The germline V gene has CDR1 SGHVS and CDR2 FNYEAQ. CDR3 region: CASSLSGGNTQYF. CDR3 nucleotides: TGTGCCAGCAGCTTATCGGGCGGGAATACGCAGTATTTT.

The V gene is TRBV19, the J gene TRBJ1-5, with 7 bases aligning to TRBD1. With V trimmed by 7 bases and J by 4 bases, 7 bases remained unmatched. The CDR3 runs 14 residues. The germline V gene encodes CDR1 LNHDA and CDR2 SQIVND (reference sequence). The CDR3 DNA reads as TGTGCCAGTAACTCAGGGGGAATAAATCAGCCCCAGCATTTT. It translates to CASNSGGINQPQHF.

This rearrangement joins TRBV7-9 to TRBJ1-1, with D possibly TRBD1 on 6 matching bases. CDR3 length: 16 amino acids. Germline CDR1 SEHNR, CDR2 FQNEAQ (reference sequence). Trimming took off 7 bases at V and 4 bases at J, with 22 bases between the two ends. CDR3 protein: CASNRLNGGALTEAFF. Here the CDR3 DNA reads TGTGCCAGCAATCGTTTAAACGGGGGGGCCCTCACTGAAGCTTTCTTT.

The V and J genes are TRBV29-1 and TRBJ2-3; D remains ambiguous. The V end lost 6 bases, the J end lost 6 bases, and 1 base lay between the germline ends. This CDR3 region has 8 residues. Germline V lookup: CDR1 SQVTM, CDR2 ANQGSEA. The chain's CDR3 is CSVDTQYF. The DNA for the CDR3 is TGCAGCGTGGATACGCAGTATTTT.

This clone was picked up one time. The chain carries TRBV27 and TRBJ2-1; 10 nucleotides agree with TRBD2. The CDR3 covers 17 residues. V shed 4 bases, J shed 9 bases, and the junction held 15 bases outside the gene matches. Looked up from germline, CDR1 is MNHEY and CDR2 is SMNVEV (reference sequence). Here the CDR3 reads CASSSRGGLAGVVEQFF. The CDR3 region has the DNA TGTGCCAGCAGTTCCAGGGGTGGGCTAGCGGGAGTGGTTGAGCAGTTCTTC.

V and J are TRBV18 and TRBJ2-1, with D perhaps given as TRBD1 or TRBD2 (5 bases each). With 0 bases removed from V and 2 bases from J, the gap between germline ends came to 11 bases. This CDR3 region has 16 residues. Germline CDR1 is KGHSH and CDR2 is LQKENI. The CDR3 reads CASSPPDGAAYNEQFF. The CDR3 nucleotides read TGTGCCAGCTCACCACCAGACGGGGCGGCCTACAATGAGCAGTTCTTC.

The J gene is TRBJ2-3, the V gene TRBV18, with D unresolved. The CDR3 extends over 16 amino acids. V was clipped by 2 bases and J by 1 base, with 13 bases between them. Germline values: CDR1 KGHSH, CDR2 LQKENI. CDR3 DNA sequence: TGTGCCAGCTCACCAAGGTCGGCAGGTCGCACAGATACGCAGTATTTT. It encodes CASSPRSAGRTDTQYF.

This clone appeared once. The rearrangement joins TRBV6-1 to TRBJ2-1; a weak D match, TRBD2 (6 bases). The V gene lost 6 bases and the J gene lost 2 bases, with 11 bases spanning the gap. The length of the CDR3 is 14 residues. Germline lookup yields CDR1 MNHNS and CDR2 SASEGT. As DNA, the CDR3 is TGTGCCAGCAGAAGGGAGGCCGCCTACAATGAGCAGTTCTTC. Translating gives CASRREAAYNEQFF.

The chain employs TRBV29-1 and TRBJ2-5; 8 nucleotides align to TRBD2. The germline gives CDR1 SQVTM, CDR2 ANQGSEA. Losses at the gene ends were 4 bases for V and 7 bases for J; bases not matched to a gene: 11. This CDR3 comprises 14 residues. CDR3 sequence (DNA): TGCAGCGTTGTGGAGAGCGGGAGAACAGGGACCCAGTACTTC. Its protein product is CSVVESGRTGTQYF.

This clone is a singleton in its sample. The chain recombines TRBV28 with TRBJ2-3, with 11 positions matching TRBD2. Trimming at V came to 7 bases and at J to 2 bases, leaving 11 bases not matched to a gene. Germline CDR1 MDHEN, CDR2 SYDVKM. The CDR3 is 17 amino acids. CDR3 protein: CASTDYLAGGVTDTQYF. CDR3 DNA sequence: TGTGCCAGCACTGATTACTTAGCGGGAGGGGTCACAGATACGCAGTATTTT.

The chain recombines TRBV27 with TRBJ1-4; perhaps TRBD1 as D (5 bases). The germline CDR1 and CDR2 sequences are MNHEY and SMNVEV (reference sequence). The CDR3 contains 14 residues. Between the trimmed V and J ends, which lost 10 bases and 7 bases, there was a span of 19 bases. CDR3 DNA: TGTGCCACGGTGTTCAGGGCCGCGGGTGAAAAACTGTTTTTT. This sequence encodes CATVFRAAGEKLFF.

This clone was counted a few times. This chain uses TRBV29-1 with TRBJ1-2, with TRBD1 as a possible D gene (6 bases). The CDR3 contains 14 residues. V was shortened by 3 bases and J by 7 bases, with 18 bases between the two germline ends. CDR1 SQVTM and CDR2 ANQGSEA come from the germline V gene. The CDR3 DNA is TGCAGCGTTGACGCTTATACAGGGTTCGGTGGCTACACCTTC. This codes for CSVDAYTGFGGYTF.

CDR3 residues: CSVEERGSRTDTQYF. The CDR3 DNA is TGCAGCGTTGAAGAAAGGGGAAGTCGCACAGATACGCAGTATTTT. This sequence joins TRBV29-1 and TRBJ2-3; maybe TRBD1 (5 bases). The V gene's germline CDR1 is SQVTM and CDR2 ANQGSEA. The CDR3 has 15 amino acids. The V gene lost 0 bases and the J gene lost 1 base, with 11 bases spanning the gap.

The chain is built from TRBV6-4 and TRBJ2-7, with D tentatively TRBD2 (5 bases). V lost 10 bases and J 4 bases, leaving 23 bases between the germline ends. Germline values: CDR1 MRHNA, CDR2 SNTAGT. The CDR3 has 15 amino acids. In nucleotides, the CDR3 is TGTGCCACCCGTCGTTGGCCATCGGAGGCATACGAGCAGTACTTC. It encodes CATRRWPSEAYEQYF.

This clone has just one count. The genes are TRBV7-6 and TRBJ2-7; D not certain. Germline lookup yields CDR1 SGHVS and CDR2 FNYEAQ. This CDR3 comprises 13 residues. Trimming stripped 6 bases from V and 6 bases from J, with 15 bases between. CDR3 loop: CASSSQHGAEQYF. The CDR3 region has the DNA TGTGCCAGCAGTTCTCAACATGGCGCCGAGCAGTACTTC. Full variable domain (remainder filled in from reference TRBV7-6 and TRBJ2-7): GAGVSQSPRYKVTKRGQDVALRCDPISGHVSLYWYRQALGQGPEFLTYFNYEAQQDKSGLPNDRFSAERPEGSISTLTIQRTEQRDSAMYRCASSSQHGAEQYFGPGTRLTVT.

This clone was seen a handful of times. The gene calls are TRBV7-9 and TRBJ2-3; 8 bases fit TRBD2. Trimming at V came to 5 bases and at J to 1 base, leaving 2 bases not matched to a gene. The V gene's germline CDR1 is SEHNR and CDR2 FQNEAQ (reference sequence). This CDR3 has 14 residues. CDR3 nucleotide sequence: TGTGCCAGCAGCGATAGCGGGGGCACAGATACGCAGTATTTT. Translated: CASSDSGGTDTQYF. Full variable domain (outside the CDR3, taken from reference TRBV7-9 and TRBJ2-3): DTGVSQNPRHKITKRGQNVTFRCDPISEHNRLYWYRQTLGQGPEFLTYFQNEAQLEKSRLLSDRFSAERPKGSFSTLEIQRTEQGDSAMYLCASSDSGGTDTQYFGPGTRLTVL.

This chain uses TRBV25-1 with TRBJ2-7; D is unresolved. Looked up from germline, CDR1 is MGHDK and CDR2 is SYGVNS. V gave up 2 bases and J gave up 4 bases, with 3 bases separating them. The CDR3 spans 11 residues. CDR3 protein: CASSEVYEQYF. CDR3 nucleotide sequence: TGTGCCAGCAGTGAAGTTTACGAGCAGTACTTC.

As DNA, the CDR3 is TGTGCCACCGACGGCCTTCCGGGAGGAGAGACCCAGTACTTC. It yields the protein CATDGLPGGETQYF. The chain is built from TRBV25-1 and TRBJ2-5; 7 nucleotides line up with TRBD2. The CDR3 is 14 residues long. Germline trimming cut 10 bases from V and 4 bases from J; bases unmatched to any gene: 12. Germline V lookup: CDR1 MGHDK, CDR2 SYGVNS.

The chain recombines TRBV7-2 with TRBJ2-1; 11 positions match TRBD2. Looked up from germline, CDR1 is SGHTA and CDR2 is FQGNSA. Trimming took 5 bases from V and 7 from J; bases not matched to a gene: 10. This CDR3 region has 16 residues. The chain's CDR3 is CASSLSVPSGRNEQFF. CDR3 DNA sequence: TGTGCCAGCAGCCTATCCGTGCCTAGCGGGAGGAATGAGCAGTTCTTC.

The chain couples TRBV11-3 to TRBJ1-2, with unresolved D. V lost 3 bases and J lost 2, with 7 bases in between. This CDR3 comprises 13 residues. Germline values: CDR1 SGHNT, CDR2 YENEEA. CDR3 protein: CASSLGRNYGYTF. DNA of the CDR3: TGTGCCAGCAGCTTGGGGAGAAACTATGGCTACACCTTC. Together with reference TRBV11-3 and TRBJ1-2, the CDR3 gives the full variable domain: EAGVVQSPRYKIIEKKQPVAFWCNPISGHNTLYWYLQNLGQGPELLIRYENEEAVDDSQLPKDRFSAERLKGVDSTLKIQPAELGDSAVYLCASSLGRNYGYTFGSGTRLTVV.

The chain joins TRBV29-1 to TRBJ2-7; a possible D gene is TRBD2 (6 bases). The ends were cut back, 2 bases at V and 6 bases at J, with 14 bases in the middle. Germline CDR1 and CDR2: SQVTM and ANQGSEA. This CDR3 is built from 13 residues. DNA of the CDR3: TGCAGCGTTGAACGGGAGTACAGCGGCGAGCAGTACTTC. Its translation is CSVEREYSGEQYF.

The chain recombines TRBV5-4 with TRBJ2-6; perhaps TRBD1 as D (5 bases). This CDR3 spans 15 amino acids. The ends were cut back, 3 bases at V and 3 bases at J, with 10 bases in the middle. Germline V gene lookup returns CDR1 SGHNT and CDR2 YYREEE (reference sequence). The CDR3 reads CASSSQGYGANVLTF. The CDR3 DNA sequence: TGTGCCAGCAGCTCTCAGGGATATGGGGCCAACGTCCTGACTTTC.

This clone appeared a single time. The rearrangement uses TRBV27 and TRBJ2-5; D not resolved. The V end was cut by 2 bases, the J end by 1 base, with 5 bases between. The CDR3 covers 13 residues. Germline assignment: CDR1 MNHEY and CDR2 SMNVEV (reference sequence). Here the CDR3 reads CASSLRLQETQYF. The CDR3, as DNA: TGTGCCAGCAGTTTAAGGCTCCAAGAGACCCAGTACTTC.

The V gene is TRBV27, the J gene TRBJ2-7, with 10 bases fitting TRBD1. Per the germline V gene, CDR1 is MNHEY and CDR2 is SMNVEV (reference sequence). This CDR3 contains 15 residues. The trim removed 6 bases at V and 1 base at J, leaving 6 bases unmatched. The CDR3 spells CASSTPGQGSYEQYF. CDR3 sequence (DNA): TGTGCCAGCAGCACCCCGGGACAGGGGTCCTACGAGCAGTACTTC.

This clone was picked up many times. Other nucleotide sequences in the sample specify the same CDR3. The V gene is TRBV7-9, the J gene TRBJ1-2; the match to TRBD1 covers 8 bases. V gave up 5 bases and J gave up 4 bases; unmatched junction bases: 3. The germline gives CDR1 SEHNR, CDR2 FQNEAQ (reference sequence). The length of the CDR3 is 13 residues. CDR3 coding DNA: TGTGCCAGCAGCCAGGGACAGGTCTATGGCTACACCTTC. The encoded protein is CASSQGQVYGYTF.

The V call is TRBV2, the J call TRBJ2-2; the match to TRBD1 covers 7 bases. The CDR3 runs to 15 residues. From germline, CDR1 is SNHLY and CDR2 FYNNEI. The V gene end was trimmed by 7 bases and the J gene end by 5 bases; junction bases not matched to a gene: 10. The CDR3 reads CASKVEGTDTGELFF. The DNA for the CDR3 is TGTGCCAGCAAGGTTGAGGGGACAGATACCGGGGAGCTGTTTTTT. Based on the CDR3 plus reference TRBV2 and TRBJ2-2, the full variable domain is EPEVTQTPSHQVTQMGQEVILRCVPISNHLYFYWYRQILGQKVEFLVSFYNNEISEKSEIFDDQFSVERPDGSNFTLKIRSTKLEDSAMYFCASKVEGTDTGELFFGEGSRLTVL.

The count of this clone is one. The V and J genes are TRBV5-1 and TRBJ2-5; D call uncertain. V lost 7 bases and J 2 bases, leaving 9 bases between the germline ends. Per germline, CDR1 SGHRS and CDR2 YFSETQ. The CDR3 runs 12 residues. CDR3 in amino acids: CASGEGQETQYF. In DNA form, the CDR3 reads TGCGCCAGCGGGGAAGGACAAGAGACCCAGTACTTC.

The V call is TRBV28, the J call TRBJ1-2; D possibly corresponds to TRBD1 (5 bases). Germline assignment: CDR1 MDHEN and CDR2 SYDVKM. V lost 3 bases, J lost 1 base, and 18 bases lay in between. The CDR3 spans 17 residues. The CDR3 here is CASSLAGTAAINYGYTF. DNA of the CDR3: TGTGCCAGCAGTTTGGCCGGGACGGCGGCCATTAACTATGGCTACACCTTC.

The CDR3 nucleotides are TGTGCCAGCAGTCCGTCCGTCTATAATTCACCCCTCCACTTT. Protein sequence: CASSPSVYNSPLHF. This chain uses TRBV27 with TRBJ1-6; D unclear. V lost 5 bases, J lost 3 bases, and 8 bases lay in between. The CDR3 runs 14 residues. The germline V gene has CDR1 MNHEY and CDR2 SMNVEV (reference sequence).

This rearrangement joins TRBV2 to TRBJ1-1; perhaps TRBD1 as D (6 bases). V was trimmed by 6 bases and J by 2 bases, leaving 16 bases between them. The CDR3 loop spans 15 amino acids. CDR1 and CDR2 from the germline V gene are SNHLY and FYNNEI. CDR3 protein: CASSSGGQINTEAFF. As DNA, the CDR3 is TGTGCCAGCAGCTCGGGTGGACAGATTAACACTGAAGCTTTCTTT.

As regards this clone: Other DNA sequences in this specimen translate into the identical CDR3. This chain uses TRBV19 with TRBJ1-2; TRBD1 matches at 9 bases. The ends lost 11 bases at V and 6 bases at J; junction bases unmatched: 4. The V gene's germline CDR1 is LNHDA and CDR2 SQIVND (reference sequence). This CDR3 comprises 11 residues. The CDR3 protein is CASGQGHGYTF. The CDR3 nucleotides read TGTGCCTCGGGACAGGGACATGGCTACACCTTC.

Concerning this clone itself: Distinct nucleotide sequences in the sample also encode this CDR3. The chain employs TRBV6-5 and TRBJ2-2, with 9 positions matching TRBD2. Trimming cost V 6 bases and J 5 bases; bases outside gene matches: 7. The germline V gene encodes CDR1 MNHEY and CDR2 SVGAGI. This CDR3 region has 15 residues. CDR3 DNA sequence: TGTGCCAGCAGCCCGGGACTAGCAGGGACCGGGGAGCTGTTTTTT. It codes for CASSPGLAGTGELFF.